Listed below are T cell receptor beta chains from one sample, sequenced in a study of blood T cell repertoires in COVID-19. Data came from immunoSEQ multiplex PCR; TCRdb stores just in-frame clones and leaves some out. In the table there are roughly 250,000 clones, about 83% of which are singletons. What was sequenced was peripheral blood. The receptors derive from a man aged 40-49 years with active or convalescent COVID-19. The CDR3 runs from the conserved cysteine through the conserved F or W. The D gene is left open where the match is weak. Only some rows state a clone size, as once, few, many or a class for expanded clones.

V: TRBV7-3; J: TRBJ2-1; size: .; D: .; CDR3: CASSSQGNEQFF; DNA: TGTGCCAGCAGCTCTCAGGGTAATGAGCAGTTCTTC
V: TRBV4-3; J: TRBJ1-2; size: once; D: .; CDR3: CASSQDKGGRHGYTF; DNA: TGCGCCAGCAGCCAAGATAAGGGAGGCAGGCATGGCTACACCTTC
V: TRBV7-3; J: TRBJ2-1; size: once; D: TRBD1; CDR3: CASAGDRGHEQFF; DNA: TGTGCCAGCGCAGGGGACAGGGGCCATGAGCAGTTCTTC
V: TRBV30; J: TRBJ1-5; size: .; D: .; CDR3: CAWSVPGSGKWPQHF; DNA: TGTGCCTGGAGTGTACCGGGGTCCGGCAAGTGGCCCCAGCATTTT
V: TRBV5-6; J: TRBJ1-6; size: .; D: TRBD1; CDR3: CASSLPTGNNSPLHF; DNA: TGTGCCAGCAGCTTGCCGACAGGGAATAATTCACCCCTCCACTTT
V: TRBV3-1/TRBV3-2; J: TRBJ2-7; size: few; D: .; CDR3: CASSQGQGSTYEQYF; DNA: TGTGCCAGCAGCCAAGGGCAGGGATCGACCTACGAGCAGTACTTC
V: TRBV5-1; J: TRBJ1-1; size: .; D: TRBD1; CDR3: CASSLPGGPTTEAFF; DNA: TGCGCCAGCAGCTTGCCAGGGGGGCCCACCACTGAAGCTTTCTTT
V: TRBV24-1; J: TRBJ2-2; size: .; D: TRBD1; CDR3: CATSDRGQGARGELFF; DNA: TGTGCCACCAGTGATAGGGGACAGGGGGCGCGTGGGGAGCTGTTTTTT
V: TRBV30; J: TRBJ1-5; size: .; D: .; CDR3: CAWSVQGSRQPQHF; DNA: TGTGCCTGGAGTGTTCAGGGTAGCCGTCAGCCCCAGCATTTT
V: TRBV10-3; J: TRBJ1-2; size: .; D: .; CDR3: CAISDSMTGTYGYTF; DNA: TGTGCCATCAGTGACTCCATGACAGGTACCTATGGCTACACCTTC
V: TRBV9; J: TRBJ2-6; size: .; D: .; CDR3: CASSARELSGANVLTF; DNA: TGTGCCAGCAGCGCCAGAGAACTATCTGGGGCCAACGTCCTGACTTTC
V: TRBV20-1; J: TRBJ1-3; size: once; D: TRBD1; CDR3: CSASRTGTGNTIYF; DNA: TGCAGTGCTAGTCGGACAGGGACTGGAAACACCATATATTTT
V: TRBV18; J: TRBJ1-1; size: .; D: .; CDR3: CASSPIQDTNTEAFF; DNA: TGTGCCAGCTCACCCATACAGGACACGAACACTGAAGCTTTCTTT
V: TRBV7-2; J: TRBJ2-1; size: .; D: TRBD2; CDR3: CASSLLAGGNEQFF; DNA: TGTGCCAGCAGCCTACTAGCGGGAGGGAATGAGCAGTTCTTC
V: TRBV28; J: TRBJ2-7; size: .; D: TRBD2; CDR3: CASSLAGGKGYEQYF; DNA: TGTGCCAGTTCCTTGGCGGGAGGGAAGGGGTACGAGCAGTACTTC
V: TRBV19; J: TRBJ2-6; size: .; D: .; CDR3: CASSKRNSGANVLTF; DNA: TGTGCCAGTAGTAAGCGTAACTCTGGGGCCAACGTCCTGACTTTC
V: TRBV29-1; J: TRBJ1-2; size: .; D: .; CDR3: CSVGQDGYTF; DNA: TGCAGCGTTGGCCAGGATGGCTACACCTTC
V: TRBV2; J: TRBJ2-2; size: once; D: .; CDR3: CASSEQPSGTGELFF; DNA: TGTGCCAGCAGTGAACAGCCCTCGGGGACCGGGGAGCTGTTTTTT
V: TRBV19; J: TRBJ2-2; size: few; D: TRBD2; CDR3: CASSLHGLAGGRNTGELFF; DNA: TGTGCCAGTAGTTTACATGGACTAGCGGGGGGCAGGAACACCGGGGAGCTGTTTTTT
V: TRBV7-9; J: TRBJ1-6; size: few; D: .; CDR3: CASTLDRLNSPLHF; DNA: TGTGCCAGCACCCTCGACAGACTTAATTCACCCCTCCACTTT
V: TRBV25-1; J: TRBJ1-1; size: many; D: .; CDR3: CASSRGLNTEAFF; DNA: TGTGCCAGCAGCCGAGGGCTCAACACTGAAGCTTTCTTT
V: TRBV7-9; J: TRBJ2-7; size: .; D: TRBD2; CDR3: CASSLASRGVDEQYF; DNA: TGTGCCAGCAGCTTAGCTTCTCGGGGGGTCGACGAGCAGTACTTC
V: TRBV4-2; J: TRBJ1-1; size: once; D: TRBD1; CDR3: CASSQVDRAEEAFF; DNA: TGTGCCAGCAGCCAAGTTGACAGGGCAGAAGAAGCTTTCTTT
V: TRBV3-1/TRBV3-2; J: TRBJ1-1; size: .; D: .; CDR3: CASRLGGVNTEAFF; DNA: TGTGCCAGCAGGCTAGGAGGGGTGAACACTGAAGCTTTCTTT
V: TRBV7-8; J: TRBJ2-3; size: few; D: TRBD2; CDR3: CASSSGLAGGGGSDTQYF; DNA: TGTGCCAGCAGCTCGGGACTAGCGGGAGGCGGTGGTTCCGATACGCAGTATTTT
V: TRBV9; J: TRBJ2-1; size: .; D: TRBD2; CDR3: CASSVGGTSSYNEQFF; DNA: TGTGCCAGCAGCGTAGGGGGGACTAGCAGTTACAATGAGCAGTTCTTC
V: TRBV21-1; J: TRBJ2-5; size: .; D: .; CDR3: CASSKALRASGVIKTQYF; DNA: TGTGCCAGCAGCAAAGCGCTTCGGGCTAGCGGGGTCATCAAGACCCAGTACTTC
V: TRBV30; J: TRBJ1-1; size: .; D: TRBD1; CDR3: CAWGTGRNTEAFF; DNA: TGTGCCTGGGGGACAGGGAGGAACACTGAAGCTTTCTTT
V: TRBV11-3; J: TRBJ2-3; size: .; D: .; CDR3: CASSLSRRASDTQYF; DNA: TGTGCCAGCAGCTTATCTCGCAGGGCTTCTGATACGCAGTATTTT
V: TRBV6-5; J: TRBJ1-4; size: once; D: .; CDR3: CASRDRTTNEKLFF; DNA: TGTGCCAGCAGGGACAGAACAACTAATGAAAAACTGTTTTTT
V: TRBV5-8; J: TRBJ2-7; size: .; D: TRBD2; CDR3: CASSLFRAGVREQYF; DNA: TGTGCCAGCAGCTTGTTTAGGGCGGGAGTTCGCGAGCAGTACTTC
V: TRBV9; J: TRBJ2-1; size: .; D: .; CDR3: CASSVAGISYNEQFF; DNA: TGTGCCAGCAGCGTAGCAGGGATCTCCTACAATGAGCAGTTCTTC
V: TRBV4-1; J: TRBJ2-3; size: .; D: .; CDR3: CASSQDRFPGDTQYF; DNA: TGCGCCAGCAGCCAAGACCGTTTCCCAGGGGATACGCAGTATTTT
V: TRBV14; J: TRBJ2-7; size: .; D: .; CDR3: CASSPTPGVGLYEQYF; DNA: TGTGCCAGCAGCCCCACTCCAGGGGTTGGTCTTTACGAGCAGTACTTC
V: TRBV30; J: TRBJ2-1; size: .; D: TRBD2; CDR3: CAWSVQAGGRNEQFF; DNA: TGTGCCTGGAGTGTACAAGCGGGGGGGCGGAATGAGCAGTTCTTC
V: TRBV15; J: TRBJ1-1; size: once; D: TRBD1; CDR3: CATSSRQGITEAFF; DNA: TGTGCCACCAGCAGCCGACAGGGAATCACTGAAGCTTTCTTT
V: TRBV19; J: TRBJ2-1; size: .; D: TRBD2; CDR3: CASSISLGLAGGTSDEQFF; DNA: TGTGCCAGTAGTATATCCCTGGGACTAGCGGGAGGTACGAGCGATGAGCAGTTCTTC